This record looks at one T cell receptor beta chain sequence and its context. Clones were sequenced by immunoSEQ multiplex PCR, and TCRdb holds only the in-frame ones, with some missing. The profile covers about 270,000 clones, with around 81% appearing a single time and over 2.5% taken by the ten largest. This record belongs to a study of blood T cell repertoires in COVID-19. The wider study: PBMCs, B-cell-depleted T cells, or T cells provided the cDNA or gDNA that made up the material.

V shed 7 bases and J 2 bases; nucleotides not matched to a gene: 7. CDR1 and CDR2 from the germline V gene are LNHDA and SQIVND (reference sequence). The length of the CDR3 is 15 residues. What was sequenced was peripheral blood. The chain has TRBV19 and TRBJ2-3; 9 nucleotides match TRBD2. This clonotype was obtained from a woman in her fifties or sixties with active or convalescent COVID-19. CDR3 sequence: CASKSGGSSTDTQYF. The CDR3 DNA reads TGTGCCAGTAAAAGCGGGGGGTCCTCCACAGATACGCAGTATTTT.